Listed below are T cell receptor beta chains from one sample, sequenced in a study of blood T cells in healthy people across ages. A single record per CDR3 protein comes from TCRdb applying MiXCR to the 5' RACE reads. The table lists over 500,000 distinct CDR3 sequences, about a quarter of them singletons. The same sample was also used in a study of T cells of mothers and their children.

Input material: blood. The receptor source for this set is a boy aged 2 to 10 in good health. The CDR3 runs from the conserved cysteine through the conserved F or W. D genes are given only for firm matches. A clone size is listed for some rows: how often the clone was seen (once, few, many), or a class if it is expanded.

v_call: TRBV11-2
d_call: .
j_call: TRBJ2-1
clone_size: .
cdr3_nt: TGTGCCAGCAGCTTAGGGCGGGGGCACCAGAGGGTCGATGAGCAGTTCTTC
cdr3_aa: CASSLGRGHQRVDEQFF

v_call: TRBV29-1
d_call: .
j_call: TRBJ2-3
clone_size: few
cdr3_nt: TGCAGCGTTGAAGTGGACTCCCACCCTAGCACAGATACGCAGTATTTT
cdr3_aa: CSVEVDSHPSTDTQYF

v_call: TRBV6-1
d_call: .
j_call: TRBJ1-4
clone_size: .
cdr3_nt: TGTGCCAGCAGTGAGCGCGGCCATTACTCGAATGAAAAACTGTTTTTT
cdr3_aa: CASSERGHYSNEKLFF

v_call: TRBV12-3/TRBV12-4
d_call: .
j_call: TRBJ1-4
clone_size: .
cdr3_nt: TGTGCCAGCAGCCCTTCAACCTCCCGCGAAAAACTGTTTTTT
cdr3_aa: CASSPSTSREKLFF

v_call: TRBV20-1
d_call: TRBD1
j_call: TRBJ1-6
clone_size: .
cdr3_nt: TGCAGTGCTACATCAGGGGGCCATAATTCACCCCTCCACTTT
cdr3_aa: CSATSGGHNSPLHF

v_call: TRBV2
d_call: TRBD1
j_call: TRBJ2-7
clone_size: few
cdr3_nt: TGTGCCAGCAGATTGGGACAGGCCTTGGGGCAGTACTTC
cdr3_aa: CASRLGQALGQYF

v_call: TRBV3-1
d_call: .
j_call: TRBJ2-3
clone_size: .
cdr3_nt: TGTGCCAGCAGCCAAGAAGGAAGGGCAGATACGCAGTATTTT
cdr3_aa: CASSQEGRADTQYF

v_call: TRBV29-1
d_call: .
j_call: TRBJ1-1
clone_size: few
cdr3_nt: TGCAGCGTCGCTCCCGGGGGTGCTGAAGCTTTCTTT
cdr3_aa: CSVAPGGAEAFF

v_call: TRBV29-1
d_call: .
j_call: TRBJ2-5
clone_size: many
cdr3_nt: TGCAGCGTCCCCACGCGGGGCATTGAAGAGACCCAGTACTTC
cdr3_aa: CSVPTRGIEETQYF

v_call: TRBV5-4
d_call: .
j_call: TRBJ2-1
clone_size: few
cdr3_nt: TGTGCCAGCAGCTTGGGTAGCGGAGAATACAATGAGCAGTTCTTC
cdr3_aa: CASSLGSGEYNEQFF

v_call: TRBV6-6
d_call: .
j_call: TRBJ2-5
clone_size: .
cdr3_nt: TGTGCCAGCACCAAGGGGGGGTTTCAAGAGACCCAGTACTTC
cdr3_aa: CASTKGGFQETQYF

v_call: TRBV12-3/TRBV12-4
d_call: TRBD1
j_call: TRBJ2-3
clone_size: .
cdr3_nt: TGTGCCTGCAGTTTAGCTCCCAGGGGGGATACGCAGTATTTT
cdr3_aa: CACSLAPRGDTQYF

v_call: TRBV6-5
d_call: .
j_call: TRBJ1-5
clone_size: few
cdr3_nt: TGTGCCAGCAGAAATAGCAATCAGCCCCAGCATTTT
cdr3_aa: CASRNSNQPQHF

v_call: TRBV20-1
d_call: .
j_call: TRBJ2-7
clone_size: many
cdr3_nt: TGCAGTGCTGAGAACAGGGTCTCCTCTTACGAGCAGTACTTC
cdr3_aa: CSAENRVSSYEQYF

v_call: TRBV6-7
d_call: .
j_call: TRBJ2-7
clone_size: few
cdr3_nt: TGTGCCAGCAGTCCCTTAGGTTTCTACGAGCAGTACTTC
cdr3_aa: CASSPLGFYEQYF

v_call: TRBV10-3
d_call: .
j_call: TRBJ1-3
clone_size: .
cdr3_nt: TGTGCCACCTGGGGAAATCACGGAGGAAACACCATATATTTT
cdr3_aa: CATWGNHGGNTIYF

v_call: TRBV7-7
d_call: .
j_call: TRBJ2-5
clone_size: .
cdr3_nt: TGTGCCAGCAGCTCCCGGACGGACCAAGAGACCCAGTACTTC
cdr3_aa: CASSSRTDQETQYF

v_call: TRBV6-5
d_call: TRBD1
j_call: TRBJ2-7
clone_size: few
cdr3_nt: TGTGCCAGCAGTTACCGGACAGGGGGCTCGTACGAGCAGTACTTC
cdr3_aa: CASSYRTGGSYEQYF

v_call: TRBV4-3
d_call: .
j_call: TRBJ2-2
clone_size: few
cdr3_nt: TGCGCCAGCAGCCAAGGTGGTGCAGGGGTTCGCACCGGGGAGCTGTTTTTT
cdr3_aa: CASSQGGAGVRTGELFF

v_call: TRBV3-1
d_call: .
j_call: TRBJ2-5
clone_size: .
cdr3_nt: TGTGCCAGCAGACGCCTTCGGGGGATCCAAGAGACCCAGTACTTC
cdr3_aa: CASRRLRGIQETQYF

v_call: TRBV29-1
d_call: .
j_call: TRBJ2-1
clone_size: few
cdr3_nt: TGCAGCGTTGTGGGGAGACTAGGCTCCAATGAGCAGTTCTTC
cdr3_aa: CSVVGRLGSNEQFF

v_call: TRBV4-1
d_call: .
j_call: TRBJ2-5
clone_size: few
cdr3_nt: TGCGCCAGCAGCCCGGAGGGGGCCTGGGGCAAAGAGACCCAGTACTTC
cdr3_aa: CASSPEGAWGKETQYF

v_call: TRBV5-5
d_call: TRBD1
j_call: TRBJ1-1
clone_size: few
cdr3_nt: TGTGCCAGCAGCTTGGCCGGGACAGGGGGCAAGGCTGAAGCTTTCTTT
cdr3_aa: CASSLAGTGGKAEAFF

v_call: TRBV6-1
d_call: TRBD2
j_call: TRBJ2-5
clone_size: .
cdr3_nt: TGTGCCAGCCTCCAAGCGGGAGTCGGCCAAGAGACCCAGTACTTC
cdr3_aa: CASLQAGVGQETQYF

v_call: TRBV12-3/TRBV12-4
d_call: .
j_call: TRBJ2-5
clone_size: .
cdr3_nt: TGTGCCAGCAGACAACAGGGTTTTGGGGAGACCCAGTACTTC
cdr3_aa: CASRQQGFGETQYF

v_call: TRBV9
d_call: TRBD1
j_call: TRBJ1-4
clone_size: few
cdr3_nt: TGTGCCAGCTCCGCCGGGACAGGCAGTGATGAAAAACTGTTTTTT
cdr3_aa: CASSAGTGSDEKLFF

v_call: TRBV20-1
d_call: TRBD2
j_call: TRBJ2-5
clone_size: .
cdr3_nt: TGCAGTGCTAGAGATTTGGGGGGGGTGCGGGAGACCCAGTACTTC
cdr3_aa: CSARDLGGVRETQYF

v_call: TRBV7-2
d_call: TRBD2
j_call: TRBJ2-1
clone_size: .
cdr3_nt: TGTGCCAGCAGCTTAGGTAGCGGGAGGGCCCCGGGGAATGAGCAGTTCTTC
cdr3_aa: CASSLGSGRAPGNEQFF

v_call: TRBV29-1
d_call: .
j_call: TRBJ1-2
clone_size: few
cdr3_nt: TGCAGCGCCGAGGGCTATGGCTACACCTTC
cdr3_aa: CSAEGYGYTF